These T cell receptor beta chains were read from a single sample in a study of immune evolution from preneoplasia to lung adenocarcinoma. Data came from immunoSEQ multiplex PCR; TCRdb stores just in-frame clones and leaves some out. The sample contains about 6,400 clones, approximately 79% of which appear only once. The sequenced sample consisted of FFPE minimally invasive lung adenocarcinoma tissue. These TCRs come from a person between 50 and 69 years old with lung adenocarcinoma. Both conserved end residues are part of each CDR3. The order of the fields is clone size, D gene, J gene, V gene, CDR3 protein, CDR3 DNA. A D gene is named only where the DNA matches it firmly. Clone size is stated in some rows and not others, as once, few, many or a class when expanded.

. | . | TRBJ2-5 | TRBV7-2 | CASSLAPAQETQYF | TGTGCCAGCAGCTTAGCTCCAGCCCAAGAGACCCAGTACTTC
. | . | TRBJ2-1 | TRBV15 | CATSPEGIRYNEQFF | TGTGCCACCAGCCCGGAAGGGATCCGATACAATGAGCAGTTCTTC
few | TRBD1 | TRBJ2-1 | TRBV5-4 | CASSLEQGGHLDEQFF | TGTGCCAGCAGCTTGGAACAGGGGGGACATCTGGATGAGCAGTTCTTC
. | . | TRBJ2-3 | TRBV5-6 | CASSQQALILADTQYF | TGTGCCAGCAGCCAGCAAGCACTAATTCTCGCAGATACGCAGTATTTT
once | . | TRBJ2-7 | TRBV6-1 | CASSRDRVNYEQYF | TGTGCCAGCAGCCGGGACCGAGTTAACTACGAGCAGTACTTC
once | TRBD1 | TRBJ2-7 | TRBV9 | CASSVGTGNSYEQYF | TGTGCCAGCAGCGTGGGGACAGGGAACTCCTACGAGCAGTACTTC
. | . | TRBJ2-5 | TRBV6-5 | CASSLQGEEETQYF | TGCGCCAGCAGTTTACAGGGAGAAGAAGAGACCCAGTACTTC
. | . | TRBJ2-1 | TRBV18 | CASSLDFLFGQFF | TGTGCCAGCTCACTTGACTTCCTCTTTGGGCAGTTCTTC
. | TRBD2 | TRBJ2-7 | TRBV5-1 | CASSPQGGTSSLYEQYF | TGCGCCAGCAGCCCCCAAGGCGGGACTAGCAGTTTGTACGAGCAGTACTTC
. | TRBD1 | TRBJ2-5 | TRBV6-5 | CASSYYRGLETQYF | TGTGCCAGCAGTTACTACAGGGGGCTGGAGACCCAGTACTTC
. | . | TRBJ1-5 | TRBV5-5 | CASSLLGGRSNQPQHF | TGTGCCAGCAGCTTGCTGGGGGGTAGAAGCAATCAGCCCCAGCATTTT
. | . | TRBJ2-4 | TRBV19 | CASMGLQLAKNIQYF | TGTGCCAGTATGGGGTTACAGTTAGCCAAAAACATTCAGTACTTC
. | . | TRBJ2-7 | TRBV4-1 | CASSQALRREQYF | TGCGCCAGCAGCCAAGCTCTTCGCCGGGAGCAGTACTTC
. | . | TRBJ2-3 | TRBV11-2 | CASSLRMLGGTDTQYF | TGTGCCAGCAGCTTAAGGATGCTGGGGGGCACAGATACGCAGTATTTT
few | . | TRBJ1-2 | TRBV7-8 | CASAEGTGGYTF | TGTGCCAGCGCAGAGGGGACGGGAGGCTACACCTTC
. | . | TRBJ2-2 | TRBV5-1 | CASRSGSSTGELFF | TGCGCCAGCCGTAGTGGGTCCAGCACCGGGGAGCTGTTTTTT
. | . | TRBJ2-7 | TRBV7-9 | CASSPTSTYEQYF | TGTGCCAGCAGTCCAACTAGTACCTACGAGCAGTACTTC
. | . | TRBJ1-2 | TRBV4-1 | CASSNRKTYGYTF | TGCGCCAGCAGCAACCGAAAGACCTATGGCTACACCTTC
once | TRBD1 | TRBJ1-2 | TRBV6-5 | CASTPGQGLYGYTF | TGTGCCAGCACTCCGGGACAGGGGTTATATGGCTACACCTTC
. | TRBD1 | TRBJ1-1 | TRBV28 | CASSLPTRDRASAFF | TGTGCCAGCAGTTTGCCCACCCGGGACAGGGCCAGTGCTTTCTTT
. | . | TRBJ1-2 | TRBV5-5 | CASNFGRLREGYGYTF | TGTGCCAGCAACTTCGGTAGGTTGCGAGAAGGCTATGGCTACACCTTC
. | TRBD1 | TRBJ2-3 | TRBV9 | CASSAGTGDTDTQYF | TGTGCCAGCAGCGCCGGGACAGGGGACACAGATACGCAGTATTTT
. | . | TRBJ2-5 | TRBV5-1 | CASSLALGGGETQYF | TGCGCCAGCAGCTTGGCCTTGGGGGGTGGAGAGACCCAGTACTTC
. | . | TRBJ2-7 | TRBV28 | CASSLWNYEQYF | TGTGCCAGCAGCTTGTGGAACTACGAGCAGTACTTC
. | . | TRBJ2-1 | TRBV4-3 | CASSQDRYGHSYNEQFF | TGCGCCAGCAGCCAAGATCGATACGGCCACTCCTACAATGAGCAGTTCTTC
. | . | TRBJ2-7 | TRBV14 | CASSQIKYEQYF | TGTGCCAGCAGCCAAATAAAATACGAGCAGTACTTC
. | . | TRBJ2-5 | TRBV18 | CASSPALGLQETQYF | TGTGCCAGCTCACCAGCCCTGGGTCTCCAAGAGACCCAGTACTTC
once | . | TRBJ2-6 | TRBV19 | CASSIFLGSGANVLTF | TGTGCCAGTAGTATCTTTTTGGGCTCTGGGGCCAACGTCCTGACTTTC
. | TRBD1 | TRBJ1-1 | TRBV27 | CASSHYIGTAINTEAFF | TGTGCCAGCAGCCATTACATCGGGACAGCCATTAACACTGAAGCTTTCTTT
. | . | TRBJ2-6 | TRBV29-1 | CSVPTEASGANVLTF | TGCAGCGTCCCGACGGAGGCCTCTGGGGCCAACGTCCTGACTTTC
. | TRBD1 | TRBJ1-2 | TRBV5-1 | CASSYDRDDGYTF | TGCGCCAGCAGCTATGACAGGGATGATGGCTACACCTTC
once | . | TRBJ2-7 | TRBV7-9 | CASSPAGTPYEQYF | TGTGCCAGCAGTCCCGCCGGGACCCCCTACGAGCAGTACTTC
. | . | TRBJ2-1 | TRBV7-9 | CASHGPSNEQFF | TGTGCCAGCCATGGACCCTCGAATGAGCAGTTCTTC
. | . | TRBJ2-3 | TRBV7-9 | CASSPYLITPTDTQYF | TGTGCCAGCAGCCCCTACCTCATAACCCCCACAGATACGCAGTATTTT
. | . | TRBJ1-4 | TRBV27 | CASSLMVNEKLFF | TGTGCCAGCAGTTTAATGGTTAATGAAAAACTGTTTTTT
once | . | TRBJ1-4 | TRBV18 | CASSRTRDGYEKLFF | TGTGCCAGCTCACGAACCCGGGACGGTTATGAAAAACTGTTTTTT
. | TRBD2 | TRBJ2-1 | TRBV14 | CASSQDSRELGEQFF | TGTGCCAGCAGCCAAGACTCGCGGGAGTTGGGTGAGCAGTTCTTC
few | TRBD1 | TRBJ2-1 | TRBV28 | CASSLYRDSFNEQFF | TGTGCCAGCAGTTTATACCGGGACAGTTTTAATGAGCAGTTCTTC
. | . | TRBJ1-2 | TRBV4-3 | CASSQDPTLPYGYTF | TGCGCCAGCAGCCAAGATCCGACCCTGCCCTATGGCTACACCTTC
. | . | TRBJ2-6 | TRBV7-2 | CASSIGGSSGANVLTF | TGTGCCAGCAGCATTGGGGGTAGCTCTGGGGCCAACGTCCTGACTTTC
few | TRBD1 | TRBJ1-5 | TRBV7-2 | CATALTYDRGQLQPQHF | TGTGCCACTGCCCTGACTTATGACAGGGGGCAACTTCAGCCCCAGCATTTT
. | . | TRBJ1-6 | TRBV11-2 | CASSLDTSSYNSPLHF | TGTGCCAGCAGCTTAGACACCAGCTCCTATAATTCACCCCTCCACTTT
once | . | TRBJ2-1 | TRBV7-9 | CASSLVDESGPDNEQFF | TGTGCCAGCAGCTTAGTAGACGAGTCGGGGCCCGACAATGAGCAGTTCTTC
. | . | TRBJ1-4 | TRBV4-1 | CASSKQGSSEKLFF | TGCGCCAGCAGCAAACAGGGTTCGTCTGAAAAACTGTTTTTT
. | . | TRBJ1-6 | TRBV6-5 | CASSLQGLNSPLHF | TGTGCCAGCAGTTTACAGGGACTAAATTCACCCCTCCACTTT
few | . | TRBJ2-2 | TRBV6-4 | CATRDGDTGELFF | TGTGCCACCCGGGACGGAGACACCGGGGAGCTGTTTTTT